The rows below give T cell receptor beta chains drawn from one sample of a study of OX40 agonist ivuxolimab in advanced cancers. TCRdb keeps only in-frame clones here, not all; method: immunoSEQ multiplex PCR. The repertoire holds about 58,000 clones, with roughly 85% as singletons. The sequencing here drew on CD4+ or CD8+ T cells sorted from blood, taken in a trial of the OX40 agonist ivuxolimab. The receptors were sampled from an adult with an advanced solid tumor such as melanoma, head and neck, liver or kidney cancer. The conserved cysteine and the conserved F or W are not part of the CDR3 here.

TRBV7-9,ASSRDSGNSPLH
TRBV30,AWNQGVTGNTIY
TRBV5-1,ASSLDPSSYEQY
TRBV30,AWSSPPSGNQPQH
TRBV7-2,ASSSQGSYGYT
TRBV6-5,ASRHPLGGETQY
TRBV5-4,ASSLAGRGGANEQF
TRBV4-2,ASSQDWIALQETQY
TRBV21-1,ASMDRDVKIPYEQY
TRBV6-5,ASSPGTKLREQF
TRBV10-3,AIRGVAGETQY
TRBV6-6,ASRQSGRDEQY
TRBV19,ASSMGSWNTEAF
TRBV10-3,AISGALALGDQPQH
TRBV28,ASIGGGGTMGGETQY
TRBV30,AWSVGGGTGNTGELF
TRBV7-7,ASSLDQGATAF